This T cell receptor (beta chain) came from a study of T-cell memory formation after mild COVID-19. Whole-study findings and limits: Cross-reactive memory seemingly joined, as some responding clones were found in pre-infection memory.

In germline, CDR1 is KGHDR, CDR2 SFDVKD. The V gene lost 5 bases and the J gene lost 9 bases, with 10 bases spanning the gap. CDR3 length equals 12 residues. 5'RACE primed at constant segments yielded TCR alpha and TCR beta cDNA libraries bearing sample barcodes and UMIs. TCRdb fed the 5' RACE reads into MiXCR, producing one record per CDR3 protein. The sample yields around 300,000 distinct CDR3 sequences, roughly a fifth seen once. This clonotype was seen a handful of times. The antigen remains undetermined. Sequenced input: PBMCs or a T cell subset sorted from them (not recorded which). The chain has TRBV24-1 and TRBJ1-5; D is unresolved. The clonotype was recovered from a man between 18 and 35 years old who had mild COVID-19 (a few samples of this study predate the infection). Cell type and time point are not known. The CDR3: CATSGPSGPQHF. The CDR3, as DNA: TGTGCCACCAGTGGACCGTCGGGGCCCCAGCATTTT.